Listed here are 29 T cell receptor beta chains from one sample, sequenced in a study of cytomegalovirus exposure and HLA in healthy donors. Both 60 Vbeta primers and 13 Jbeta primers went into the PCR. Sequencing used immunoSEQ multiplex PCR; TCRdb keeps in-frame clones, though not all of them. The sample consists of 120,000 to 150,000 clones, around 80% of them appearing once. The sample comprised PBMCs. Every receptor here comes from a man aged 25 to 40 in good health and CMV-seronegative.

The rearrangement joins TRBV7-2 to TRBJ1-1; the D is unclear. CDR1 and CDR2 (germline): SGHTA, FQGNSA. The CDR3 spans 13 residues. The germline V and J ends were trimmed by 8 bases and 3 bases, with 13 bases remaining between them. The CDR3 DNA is TGTGCCAGCGGAACGAGGGTGGACACTGAAGCTTTCTTT. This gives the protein CASGTRVDTEAFF.

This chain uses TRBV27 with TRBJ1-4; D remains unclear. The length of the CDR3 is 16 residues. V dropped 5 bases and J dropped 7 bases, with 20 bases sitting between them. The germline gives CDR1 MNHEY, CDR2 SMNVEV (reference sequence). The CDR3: CASSPTDLIEREKLFF. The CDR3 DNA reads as TGTGCCAGCAGTCCAACCGATCTGATAGAGCGTGAAAAACTGTTTTTT.

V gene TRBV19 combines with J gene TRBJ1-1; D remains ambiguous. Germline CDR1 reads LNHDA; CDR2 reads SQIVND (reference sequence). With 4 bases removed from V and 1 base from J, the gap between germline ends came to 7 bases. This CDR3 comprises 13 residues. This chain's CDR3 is CASSTIQNTEAFF. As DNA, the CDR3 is TGTGCCAGTAGTACGATACAGAACACTGAAGCTTTCTTT.

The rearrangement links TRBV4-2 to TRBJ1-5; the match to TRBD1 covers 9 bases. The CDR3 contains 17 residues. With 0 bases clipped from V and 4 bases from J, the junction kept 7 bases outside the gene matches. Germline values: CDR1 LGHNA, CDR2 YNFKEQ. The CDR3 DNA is TGTGCCAGCAGCCAAGAACCAACAGGACAGGGGAATCAGCCCCAGCATTTT. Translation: CASSQEPTGQGNQPQHF.

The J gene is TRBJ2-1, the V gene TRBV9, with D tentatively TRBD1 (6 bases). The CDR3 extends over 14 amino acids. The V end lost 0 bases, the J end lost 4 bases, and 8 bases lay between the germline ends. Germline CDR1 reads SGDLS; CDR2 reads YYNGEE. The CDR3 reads CASSVGGGYNEQFF. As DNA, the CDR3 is TGTGCCAGCAGCGTAGGAGGGGGATACAATGAGCAGTTCTTC.

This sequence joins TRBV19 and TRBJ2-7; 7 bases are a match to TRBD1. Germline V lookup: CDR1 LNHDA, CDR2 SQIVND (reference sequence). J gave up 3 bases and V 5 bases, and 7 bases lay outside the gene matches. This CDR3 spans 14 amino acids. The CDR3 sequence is CASSPGQTNYEQYF. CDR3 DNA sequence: TGTGCCAGTAGTCCGGGACAGACGAACTACGAGCAGTACTTC.

The CDR3: CASSYGQGRVYEQYF. The CDR3 coding sequence is TGTGCCAGCAGCTACGGACAGGGAAGGGTCTACGAGCAGTACTTC. The J gene is TRBJ2-5, the V gene TRBV6-5, with 8 bases lining up with TRBD1. TRBJ2-7 matches the DNA end more closely, so the J call is doubtful. CDR1 is MNHEY, CDR2 SVGAGI, per germline. This CDR3 spans 15 amino acids.

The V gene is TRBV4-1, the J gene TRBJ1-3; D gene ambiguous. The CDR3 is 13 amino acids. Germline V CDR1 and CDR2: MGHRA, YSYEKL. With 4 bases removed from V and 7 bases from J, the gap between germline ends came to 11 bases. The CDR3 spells CASSLEEGNTIYF. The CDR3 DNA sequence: TGCGCCAGCAGCCTAGAGGAGGGTAACACCATATATTTT.

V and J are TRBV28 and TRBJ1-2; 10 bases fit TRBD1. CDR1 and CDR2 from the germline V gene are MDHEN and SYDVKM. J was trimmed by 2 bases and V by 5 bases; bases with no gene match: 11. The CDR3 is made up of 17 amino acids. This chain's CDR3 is CASSPSPPGQGNYGYTF. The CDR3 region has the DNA TGTGCCAGCAGTCCCTCTCCACCGGGACAGGGGAACTATGGCTACACCTTC.

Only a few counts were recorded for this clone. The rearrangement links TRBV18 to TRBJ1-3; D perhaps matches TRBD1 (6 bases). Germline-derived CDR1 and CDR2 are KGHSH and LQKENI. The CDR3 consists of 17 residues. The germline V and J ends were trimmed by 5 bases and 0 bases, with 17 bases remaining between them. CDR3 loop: CASSANRASSSGNTIYF. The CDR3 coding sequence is TGTGCCAGCTCAGCAAACAGGGCCTCTAGCTCTGGAAACACCATATATTTT.

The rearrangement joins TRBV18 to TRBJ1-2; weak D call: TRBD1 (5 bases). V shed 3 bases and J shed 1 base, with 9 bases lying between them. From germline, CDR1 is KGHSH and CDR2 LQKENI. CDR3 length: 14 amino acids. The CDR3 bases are TGTGCCAGCTCACCGCAGGGTAGTAACTATGGCTACACCTTC. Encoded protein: CASSPQGSNYGYTF.

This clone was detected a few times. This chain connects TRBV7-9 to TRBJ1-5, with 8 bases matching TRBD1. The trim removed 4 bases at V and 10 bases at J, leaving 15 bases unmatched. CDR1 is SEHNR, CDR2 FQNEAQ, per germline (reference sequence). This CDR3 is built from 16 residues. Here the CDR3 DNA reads TGTGCCAGCAGCTCCCAGGGGGGACAGGTGGGGGGCCCCCAGCATTTT. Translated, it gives CASSSQGGQVGGPQHF.

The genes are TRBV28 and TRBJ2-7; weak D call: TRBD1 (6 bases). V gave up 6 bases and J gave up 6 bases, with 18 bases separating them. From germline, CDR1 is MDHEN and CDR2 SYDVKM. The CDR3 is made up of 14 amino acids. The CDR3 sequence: CASSGTLGWSEQYF. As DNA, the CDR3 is TGTGCCAGCAGCGGGACATTGGGGTGGAGCGAGCAGTACTTC. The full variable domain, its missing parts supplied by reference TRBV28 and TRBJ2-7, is DVKVTQSSRYLVKRTGEKVFLECVQDMDHENMFWYRQDPGLGLRLIYFSYDVKMKEKGDIPEGYSVSREKKERFSLILESASTNQTSMYLCASSGTLGWSEQYFGPGTRLTVT.

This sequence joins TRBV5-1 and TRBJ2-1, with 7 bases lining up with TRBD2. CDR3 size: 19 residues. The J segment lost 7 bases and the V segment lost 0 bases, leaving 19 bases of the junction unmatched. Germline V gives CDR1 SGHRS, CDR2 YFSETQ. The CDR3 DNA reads TGCGCCAGCAGCTTGGAGGAGGTAGCGGGTGGTGAGATAAAAAATGAGCAGTTCTTC. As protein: CASSLEEVAGGEIKNEQFF.

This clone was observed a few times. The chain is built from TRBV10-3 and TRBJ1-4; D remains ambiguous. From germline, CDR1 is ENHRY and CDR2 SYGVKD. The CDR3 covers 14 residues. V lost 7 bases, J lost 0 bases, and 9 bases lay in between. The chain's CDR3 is CAIILPPTNEKLFF. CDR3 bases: TGTGCCATCATCCTCCCCCCAACTAATGAAAAACTGTTTTTT.

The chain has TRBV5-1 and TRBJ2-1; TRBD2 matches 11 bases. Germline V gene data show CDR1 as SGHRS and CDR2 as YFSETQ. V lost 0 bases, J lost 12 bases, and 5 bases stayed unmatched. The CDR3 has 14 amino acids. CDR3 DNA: TGCGCCAGCAGCTTGGTGGGACTAGCGGCTCTGCAGTTCTTC. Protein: CASSLVGLAALQFF. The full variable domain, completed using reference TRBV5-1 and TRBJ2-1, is KAGVTQTPRYLIKTRGQQVTLSCSPISGHRSVSWYQQTPGQGLQFLFEYFSETQRNKGNFPGRFSGRQFSNSRSEMNVSTLELGDSALYLCASSLVGLAALQFFGPGTRLTVL.

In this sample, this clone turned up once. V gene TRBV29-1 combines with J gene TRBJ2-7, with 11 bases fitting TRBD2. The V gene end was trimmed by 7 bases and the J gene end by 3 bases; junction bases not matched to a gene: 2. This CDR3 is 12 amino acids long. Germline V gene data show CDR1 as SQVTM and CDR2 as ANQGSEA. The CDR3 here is CSATSGNYEQYF. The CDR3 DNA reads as TGCAGCGCGACTAGCGGGAACTACGAGCAGTACTTC.

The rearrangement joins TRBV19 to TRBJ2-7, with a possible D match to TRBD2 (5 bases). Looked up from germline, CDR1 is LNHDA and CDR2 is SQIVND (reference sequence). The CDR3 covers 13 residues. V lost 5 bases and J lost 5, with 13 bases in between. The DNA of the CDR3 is TGTGCCAGTAGTGTGCGAGGGTTCCACGAGCAGTACTTC. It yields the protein CASSVRGFHEQYF.

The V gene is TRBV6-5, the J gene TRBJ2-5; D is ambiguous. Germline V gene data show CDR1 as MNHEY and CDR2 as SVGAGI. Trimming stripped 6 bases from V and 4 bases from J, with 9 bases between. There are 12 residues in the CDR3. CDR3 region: CASSRGGETQYF. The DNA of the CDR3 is TGTGCCAGCAGCCGAGGCGGAGAGACCCAGTACTTC.

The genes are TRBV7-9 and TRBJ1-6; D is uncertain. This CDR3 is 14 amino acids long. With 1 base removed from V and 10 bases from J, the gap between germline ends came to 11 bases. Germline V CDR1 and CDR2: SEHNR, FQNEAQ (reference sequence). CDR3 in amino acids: CASSLEMGESPLHF. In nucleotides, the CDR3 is TGTGCCAGCAGCTTAGAAATGGGCGAGTCACCCCTCCACTTT.

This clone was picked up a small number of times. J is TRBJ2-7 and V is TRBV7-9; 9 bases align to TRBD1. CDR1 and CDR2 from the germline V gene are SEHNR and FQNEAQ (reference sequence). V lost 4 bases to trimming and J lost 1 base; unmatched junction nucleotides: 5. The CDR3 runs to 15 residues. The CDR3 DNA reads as TGTGCCAGCAGCTGGGGGACAGGGAAGTCCTACGAGCAGTACTTC. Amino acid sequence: CASSWGTGKSYEQYF.

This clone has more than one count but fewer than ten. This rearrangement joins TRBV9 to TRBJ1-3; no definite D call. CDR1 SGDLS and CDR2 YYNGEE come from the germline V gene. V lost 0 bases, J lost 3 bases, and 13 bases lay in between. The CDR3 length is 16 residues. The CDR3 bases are TGTGCCAGCAGCGTAGAACCAGTCGGAGGTGGAAACACCATATATTTT. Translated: CASSVEPVGGGNTIYF.

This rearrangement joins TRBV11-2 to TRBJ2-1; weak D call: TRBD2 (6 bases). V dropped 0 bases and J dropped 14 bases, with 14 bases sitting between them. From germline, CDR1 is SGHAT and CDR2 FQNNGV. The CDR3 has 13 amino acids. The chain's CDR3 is CASSLDRLANEFF. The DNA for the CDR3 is TGTGCCAGCAGCTTAGATCGCCTAGCGAACGAGTTCTTC. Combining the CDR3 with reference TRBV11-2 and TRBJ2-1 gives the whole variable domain EAGVAQSPRYKIIEKRQSVAFWCNPISGHATLYWYQQILGQGPKLLIQFQNNGVVDDSQLPKDRFSAERLKGVDSTLKIQPAKLEDSAVYLCASSLDRLANEFFGPGTRLTVL.

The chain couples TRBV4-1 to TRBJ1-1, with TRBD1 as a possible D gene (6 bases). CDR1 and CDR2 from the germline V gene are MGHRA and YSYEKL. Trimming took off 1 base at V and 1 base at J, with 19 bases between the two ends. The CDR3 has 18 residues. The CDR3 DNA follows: TGCGCCAGCAGCCAAGCCCCTACAGGGTTTGGCGGGAACACTGAAGCTTTCTTT. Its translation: CASSQAPTGFGGNTEAFF.

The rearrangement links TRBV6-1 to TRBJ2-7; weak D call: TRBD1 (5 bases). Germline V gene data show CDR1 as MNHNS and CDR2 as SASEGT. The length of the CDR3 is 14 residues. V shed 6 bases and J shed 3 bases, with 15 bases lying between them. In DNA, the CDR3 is TGTGCCAGCAGGTTGGGGCAGGGCAGCTACGAGCAGTACTTC. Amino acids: CASRLGQGSYEQYF.

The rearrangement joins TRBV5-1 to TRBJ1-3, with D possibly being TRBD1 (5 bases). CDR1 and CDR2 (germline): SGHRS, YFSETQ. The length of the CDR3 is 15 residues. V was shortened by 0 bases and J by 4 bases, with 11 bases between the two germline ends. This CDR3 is CASSLEGRGGNTIYF. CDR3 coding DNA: TGCGCCAGCAGCTTGGAGGGGCGAGGAGGAAACACCATATATTTT.

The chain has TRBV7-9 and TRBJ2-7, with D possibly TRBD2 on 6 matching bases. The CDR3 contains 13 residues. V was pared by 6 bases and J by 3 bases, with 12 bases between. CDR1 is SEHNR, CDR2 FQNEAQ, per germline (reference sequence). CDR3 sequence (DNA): TGTGCCAGCAGTTGGGGGGAAGTCTACGAGCAGTACTTC. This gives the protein CASSWGEVYEQYF. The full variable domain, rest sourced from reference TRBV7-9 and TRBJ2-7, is DTGVSQNPRHKITKRGQNVTFRCDPISEHNRLYWYRQTLGQGPEFLTYFQNEAQLEKSRLLSDRFSAERPKGSFSTLEIQRTEQGDSAMYLCASSWGEVYEQYFGPGTRLTVT.

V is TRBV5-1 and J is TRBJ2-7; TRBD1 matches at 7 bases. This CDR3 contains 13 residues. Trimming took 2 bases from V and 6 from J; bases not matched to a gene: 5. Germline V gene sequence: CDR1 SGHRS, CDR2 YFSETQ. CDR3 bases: TGCGCCAGCAGCTTCCGGGACAGACCCGAGCAGTACTTC. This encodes CASSFRDRPEQYF.

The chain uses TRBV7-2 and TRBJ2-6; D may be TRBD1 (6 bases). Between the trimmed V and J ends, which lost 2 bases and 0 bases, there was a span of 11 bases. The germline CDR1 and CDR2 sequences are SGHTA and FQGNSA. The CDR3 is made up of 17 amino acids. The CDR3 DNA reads TGTGCCAGCAGCTTAAACAGGGTGGACTCTGGGGCCAACGTCCTGACTTTC. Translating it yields CASSLNRVDSGANVLTF.